These T cell receptor beta chains were read from a single sample in a study of response to subunit inactivated influenza vaccine. TCRdb independently ran MiXCR on the RT-PCR reads; one entry per CDR3 protein. This sample has about 520,000 distinct CDR3 sequences, with around 7.9% found just once. The sequences come from PBMCs from blood, collected around 25 months after vaccination. Receptors originate from a man aged 50 to 69 who received an inactivated influenza vaccine. Each CDR3 is given with its conserved first and last residue. The order of the fields is J gene, clone size, V gene, D gene, CDR3 protein, CDR3 DNA. The D gene is left open where the match is weak. Clone size is shown for a subset of rows, as once, few, many or a class of expanded clone.

TRBJ1-4 | few | TRBV7-2 | TRBD1 | CASSLSGTGMYEKLFF | TGTGCCAGCAGCTTAAGCGGGACAGGGATGTATGAAAAACTGTTTTTT
TRBJ2-3 | many | TRBV28 | NA | CASSLPNGGPGTDTQYF | TGTGCCAGCAGCCTCCCGAACGGGGGCCCTGGCACAGATACGCAGTATTTT
TRBJ2-1 | few | TRBV4-2 | TRBD2 | CASSHSTSRKVEQFF | TGTGCCAGCAGCCACTCGACTAGCAGGAAGGTTGAGCAGTTCTTC
TRBJ2-3 | NA | TRBV20-1 | NA | CSAQRQGTDTQYF | TGCAGTGCGCAGCGGCAGGGCACAGATACGCAGTATTTT
TRBJ2-7 | NA | TRBV20-1 | NA | CSAREETGPPYEQYF | TGCAGTGCTAGAGAGGAGACCGGGCCGCCCTACGAGCAGTACTTC
TRBJ1-1 | few | TRBV20-1 | NA | CSARATPNTEAFF | TGCAGTGCTAGAGCCACACCGAACACTGAAGCTTTCTTT
TRBJ2-1 | NA | TRBV12-3/TRBV12-4 | TRBD2 | CASSLGVGGAGDEQFF | TGTGCCAGCAGTTTAGGGGTGGGGGGAGCGGGAGATGAGCAGTTCTTC
TRBJ2-3 | many | TRBV5-1 | NA | CASSILTDTQYF | TGCGCCAGCAGCATACTCACAGATACGCAGTATTTT
TRBJ2-3 | NA | TRBV7-9 | TRBD2 | CASSPRLAASTDTQYF | TGTGCCAGCAGCCCGAGACTAGCGGCTAGCACAGATACGCAGTATTTT
TRBJ2-1 | NA | TRBV6-6 | NA | CASSRPPGHEQFF | TGTGCCAGCAGCCGCCCTCCGGGCCATGAGCAGTTCTTC
TRBJ2-3 | NA | TRBV20-1 | TRBD1 | CSAREGALEDTQYF | TGCAGTGCTCGTGAGGGGGCGTTGGAAGATACGCAGTATTTT
TRBJ1-2 | NA | TRBV29-1 | NA | CSVEDLQDHGYTF | TGCAGCGTTGAAGACCTACAGGATCATGGCTACACCTTC
TRBJ2-5 | NA | TRBV3-1 | TRBD1 | CASSQGSIRGETQYF | TGTGCCAGCAGCCAAGGGTCTATCAGGGGGGAGACCCAGTACTTC
TRBJ2-5 | few | TRBV5-5 | TRBD2 | CASSSPGVAGGVETQYF | TGTGCCAGCAGCTCCCCGGGGGTAGCGGGGGGTGTGGAGACCCAGTACTTC
TRBJ2-5 | NA | TRBV6-4 | NA | CASSTRDGETQYF | TGTGCCAGCAGTACCCGGGACGGTGAGACCCAGTACTTC
TRBJ2-1 | few | TRBV20-1 | TRBD2 | CSARPGTAGRNEQFF | TGCAGTGCTAGACCCGGGACTGCCGGGAGGAATGAGCAGTTCTTC
TRBJ1-6 | NA | TRBV9 | NA | CASRGGPTNSPLHF | TGTGCCAGCAGAGGGGGGCCAACAAATTCACCCCTCCACTTT
TRBJ2-1 | few | TRBV20-1 | NA | CSVPRDGYNEQFF | TGCAGCGTGCCCCGGGACGGCTACAATGAGCAGTTCTTC
TRBJ1-4 | few | TRBV4-1 | TRBD1 | CASSHPDRDEKLFF | TGCGCCAGCAGCCATCCTGACAGGGATGAAAAACTGTTTTTT
TRBJ2-1 | NA | TRBV5-1 | TRBD1 | CASSLQGAGNNEQFF | TGCGCCAGCAGCCTGCAGGGGGCGGGTAACAATGAGCAGTTCTTC
TRBJ1-5 | many | TRBV20-1 | TRBD1 | CSAEDRGGHQPQHF | TGCAGTGCTGAAGACAGGGGAGGGCATCAGCCCCAGCATTTT
TRBJ2-7 | few | TRBV27 | TRBD2 | CASSPGTSAYEQYF | TGTGCCAGCAGTCCAGGGACTAGCGCCTACGAGCAGTACTTC
TRBJ1-1 | few | TRBV6-1 | TRBD1 | CASSPPDRGNTEAFF | TGTGCCAGCAGCCCCCCGGACAGGGGAAACACTGAAGCTTTCTTT
TRBJ2-7 | few | TRBV5-4 | NA | CASSLPSNHEQYF | TGTGCCAGCAGCTTGCCTAGTAACCACGAGCAGTACTTC
TRBJ2-5 | few | TRBV3-1 | NA | CASSQGGQQETQYF | TGTGCCAGCAGCCAAGGAGGACAGCAAGAGACCCAGTACTTC
TRBJ1-1 | many | TRBV6-1 | NA | CASRSSGNTEAFF | TGTGCCAGCAGGAGCTCCGGGAACACTGAAGCTTTCTTT
TRBJ2-1 | NA | TRBV28 | TRBD1 | CASSRTGDYNEQFF | TGTGCCAGCAGCCGGACAGGCGACTACAATGAGCAGTTCTTC
TRBJ2-7 | many | TRBV4-3 | TRBD1 | CASSQGTGTGYEQYF | TGCGCCAGCAGCCAAGGGACGGGGACAGGTTACGAGCAGTACTTC
TRBJ1-5 | few | TRBV2 | TRBD1 | CASSNGQGRGNQPQHF | TGTGCCAGCAGTAACGGACAGGGGAGAGGCAATCAGCCCCAGCATTTT
TRBJ2-1 | many | TRBV7-2 | NA | CASSLRPGQGNEQFF | TGTGCCAGCAGCTTAAGGCCAGGCCAGGGCAATGAGCAGTTCTTC
TRBJ1-1 | few | TRBV20-1 | NA | CSARPPGGTEAFF | TGCAGTGCTAGGCCCCCGGGGGGCACTGAAGCTTTCTTT
TRBJ2-1 | many | TRBV5-1 | TRBD2 | CASSKTLAGAYNEQFF | TGCGCCAGCAGCAAAACACTAGCGGGGGCCTACAATGAGCAGTTCTTC
TRBJ1-5 | few | TRBV9 | NA | CASSVGGESNQPQHF | TGTGCCAGCAGCGTAGGAGGGGAGAGCAATCAGCCCCAGCATTTT
TRBJ2-1 | few | TRBV7-9 | NA | CASSLTRMFDNEQFF | TGTGCCAGCAGCTTAACTAGAATGTTCGATAATGAGCAGTTCTTC
TRBJ1-5 | NA | TRBV15 | NA | CATANSNQPQHF | TGTGCCACCGCTAACAGCAATCAGCCCCAGCATTTT
TRBJ2-7 | NA | TRBV20-1 | TRBD2 | CSAGTSGRNYEQYF | TGCAGTGCGGGGACTAGCGGGCGTAACTACGAGCAGTACTTC
TRBJ1-5 | many | TRBV10-3 | TRBD1 | CAISETQGVGNQPQHF | TGTGCCATCAGTGAGACGCAGGGGGTCGGCAATCAGCCCCAGCATTTT
TRBJ1-6 | NA | TRBV7-2 | TRBD1 | CASSLESGQGRPLHF | TGTGCCAGCAGCTTAGAAAGTGGACAGGGGCGACCCCTCCACTTT
TRBJ2-5 | few | TRBV15 | NA | CATSRDRHTRQETQYF | TGTGCCACCAGCAGAGACCGACATACCCGGCAGGAGACCCAGTACTTC
TRBJ1-5 | NA | TRBV29-1 | NA | CSVEAGTGNQPQHF | TGCAGCGTTGAGGCAGGGACCGGCAATCAGCCCCAGCATTTT
TRBJ2-3 | few | TRBV5-1 | NA | CASSSSGPLTDTQYF | TGCGCCAGCAGTTCATCGGGACCACTCACAGATACGCAGTATTTT
TRBJ2-3 | NA | TRBV2 | NA | CASRSRGDGGADTQYF | TGTGCCAGCAGGTCTAGAGGGGACGGTGGGGCAGATACGCAGTATTTT
TRBJ2-7 | few | TRBV6-5 | TRBD2 | CASSYSGLAEPYEQYF | TGTGCCAGCAGTTACTCGGGACTAGCGGAGCCCTACGAGCAGTACTTC
TRBJ2-2 | NA | TRBV18 | TRBD1 | CASSPFRQGLNTGELFF | TGTGCCAGCTCACCCTTTCGACAGGGCCTCAACACCGGGGAGCTGTTTTTT
TRBJ2-7 | many | TRBV5-6 | NA | CASSSLSEQYF | TGTGCCTCTTCTTCTTTGTCCGAGCAGTACTTC
TRBJ2-1 | many | TRBV20-1 | TRBD2 | CSARDLLSGSSYNEQFF | TGCAGTGCTAGAGATTTGTTGAGCGGGAGCTCCTACAATGAGCAGTTCTTC
TRBJ2-3 | few | TRBV6-1 | TRBD2 | CASRPGLGPDTQYF | TGTGCCAGCAGACCCGGACTAGGTCCAGATACGCAGTATTTT
TRBJ2-2 | NA | TRBV5-1 | NA | CASSDRTNTGELFF | TGCGCCAGCAGCGACAGGACGAACACCGGGGAGCTGTTTTTT
TRBJ1-2 | NA | TRBV7-9 | TRBD1 | CASSLASLAGGGYTF | TGTGCCAGCAGCTTAGCCTCTTTGGCAGGGGGAGGCTACACCTTC
TRBJ1-2 | few | TRBV12-3/TRBV12-4 | NA | CASSSYREYGYTF | TGTGCCAGCAGTTCGTACAGGGAATATGGCTACACCTTC
TRBJ2-1 | many | TRBV27 | TRBD2 | CASSFPSGDSYNEQFF | TGTGCCAGCAGTTTTCCCAGCGGGGACTCCTACAATGAGCAGTTCTTC
TRBJ2-6 | few | TRBV13 | TRBD1 | CASSTGALRGANVLTF | TGTGCCAGCTCGACAGGGGCCCTCCGTGGGGCCAACGTCCTGACTTTC
TRBJ2-3 | NA | TRBV15 | NA | CATSREGFDTQYF | TGTGCCACCAGCAGGGAAGGGTTCGATACGCAGTATTTT
TRBJ2-3 | few | TRBV29-1 | NA | CSVRGTSSTDTQYF | TGCAGCGTGAGGGGGACATCTAGCACAGATACGCAGTATTTT